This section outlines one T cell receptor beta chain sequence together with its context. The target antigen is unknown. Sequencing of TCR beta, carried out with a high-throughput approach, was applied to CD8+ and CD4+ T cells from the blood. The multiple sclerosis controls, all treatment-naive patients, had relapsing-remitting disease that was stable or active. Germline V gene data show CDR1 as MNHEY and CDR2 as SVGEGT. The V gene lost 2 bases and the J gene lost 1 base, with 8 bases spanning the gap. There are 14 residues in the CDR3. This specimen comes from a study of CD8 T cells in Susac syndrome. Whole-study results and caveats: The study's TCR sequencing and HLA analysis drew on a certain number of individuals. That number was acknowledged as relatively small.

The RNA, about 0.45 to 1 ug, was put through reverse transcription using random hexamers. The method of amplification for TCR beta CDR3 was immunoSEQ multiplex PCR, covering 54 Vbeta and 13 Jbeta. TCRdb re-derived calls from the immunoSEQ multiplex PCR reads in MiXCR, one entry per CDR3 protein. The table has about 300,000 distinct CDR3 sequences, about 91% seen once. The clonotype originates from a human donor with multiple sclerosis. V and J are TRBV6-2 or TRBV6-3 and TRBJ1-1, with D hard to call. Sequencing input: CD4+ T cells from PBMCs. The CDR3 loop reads CASSYDGRNTEAFF. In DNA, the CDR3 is TGTGCCAGCAGTTACGACGGACGGAACACTGAAGCTTTCTTT.